The rows below give T cell receptor beta chains drawn from one sample of a study of vaccination effects on CD4 cells after COVID-19. Their cognate antigens are unknown. The method was immunoSEQ multiplex PCR; TCRdb's version includes in-frame clones alone and lacks a portion of them. The sample includes 20,000 to 30,000 clones, 76% of them seen just once. This specimen was CD4+ T cells from PBMCs cultured with HCoV-NL63 spike peptides, taken before COVID-19 vaccination. Source of these receptors: a human donor who received a COVID-19 vaccine. The CDR3 runs from the conserved cysteine through the conserved F or W. A D gene is named only where the DNA matches it firmly. Not every row has a clone size; where given, it reads once, few, many or a size class.

J gene	V gene	clone size	D gene	CDR3 DNA	CDR3 protein
TRBJ1-2	TRBV18	-	TRBD1	TGTGCCAGCTTAAGACGACAGGGCGGGGATTTTAACTATGGCTACACCTTC	CASLRRQGGDFNYGYTF
TRBJ1-3	TRBV30	-	TRBD1	TGTGCCTGGAGTCCGAAGAGGGGGCTTGGAAACACCATATATTTT	CAWSPKRGLGNTIYF
TRBJ1-5	TRBV6-5	once	-	TGTGCCAGCAGTTACTCAGTTATTAGCAATCAGCCCCAGCATTTT	CASSYSVISNQPQHF
TRBJ2-7	TRBV19	-	TRBD2	TGTGCCAGTAGGGTTAAGGGACTAGCGGACAGCTCCTACGAGCAGTACTTC	CASRVKGLADSSYEQYF
TRBJ2-7	TRBV5-6	-	-	TGTGCCAGCAGCTTTTCAGGGAGCAGGGCCTACGAGCAGTACTTC	CASSFSGSRAYEQYF
TRBJ1-1	TRBV19	-	-	TGTGCCAGTAGTATCCTCAAGAACACTGAAGCTTTCTTT	CASSILKNTEAFF
TRBJ2-1	TRBV10-3	-	-	TGTGCCATCAGCACCAACCTCGACCCACTCAATGAGCAGTTCTTC	CAISTNLDPLNEQFF
TRBJ1-1	TRBV4-1	few	-	TGCGCCAGCAGCCAAGATCGGACGGTGAACACTGAAGCTTTCTTT	CASSQDRTVNTEAFF
TRBJ1-1	TRBV5-5	few	-	TGTGCCAGCAGCTCCAGGGACGGCCTTTCACGATTCTTT	CASSSRDGLSRFF
TRBJ2-2	TRBV7-2	-	-	TGTGCCAGCATCATAGTGCAAGGGACCGGGGAGCTGTTTTTT	CASIIVQGTGELFF
TRBJ2-5	TRBV3-1/TRBV3-2	-	TRBD2	TGTGCCAGCAGCCAAGCGTCGACTAGCTATCGCGAGACCCAGTACTTC	CASSQASTSYRETQYF
TRBJ2-5	TRBV30	-	-	TGTGCCTGGCGGGTTGGGGAGACCCAGTACTTC	CAWRVGETQYF
TRBJ1-3	TRBV4-2	few	-	TGTGCCAGCAGCCAAGAGGGCGGGAGCTCTGGAAACACCATATATTTT	CASSQEGGSSGNTIYF
TRBJ2-5	TRBV27	-	-	TGTGCCAGCAGTCAGTTTAAGGCCTCCCAAGAGACCCAGTACTTC	CASSQFKASQETQYF
TRBJ2-1	TRBV5-1	-	-	TGCGCCTACCAGCAGGTCTTGGGGCTAAGCGACTACAATGAGCAGTTCTTC	CAYQQVLGLSDYNEQFF
TRBJ1-1	TRBV6-5	-	-	TGTGCCAGCACCCTAGCCCTGAACACTGAAGCTTTCTTT	CASTLALNTEAFF
TRBJ1-6	TRBV6-5	-	TRBD1	TGTGCCAGCAGTTATTCCGCCGGGACAGGCAGATCACCCCTCCACTTT	CASSYSAGTGRSPLHF
TRBJ1-2	TRBV6-1	-	-	TGTGCCAGCAGTGAGGGAATCACAGTTGACTATGGCTACACCTTC	CASSEGITVDYGYTF
TRBJ2-7	TRBV9	-	-	TGTGCCAGCAGCTCGACCGGGACTTTCTCCGAGCAGTACTTC	CASSSTGTFSEQYF
TRBJ1-6	TRBV7-2	-	-	TGTGCCAGCAGCCAAGACATTCCGGGGAATTCACCCCTCCACTTT	CASSQDIPGNSPLHF